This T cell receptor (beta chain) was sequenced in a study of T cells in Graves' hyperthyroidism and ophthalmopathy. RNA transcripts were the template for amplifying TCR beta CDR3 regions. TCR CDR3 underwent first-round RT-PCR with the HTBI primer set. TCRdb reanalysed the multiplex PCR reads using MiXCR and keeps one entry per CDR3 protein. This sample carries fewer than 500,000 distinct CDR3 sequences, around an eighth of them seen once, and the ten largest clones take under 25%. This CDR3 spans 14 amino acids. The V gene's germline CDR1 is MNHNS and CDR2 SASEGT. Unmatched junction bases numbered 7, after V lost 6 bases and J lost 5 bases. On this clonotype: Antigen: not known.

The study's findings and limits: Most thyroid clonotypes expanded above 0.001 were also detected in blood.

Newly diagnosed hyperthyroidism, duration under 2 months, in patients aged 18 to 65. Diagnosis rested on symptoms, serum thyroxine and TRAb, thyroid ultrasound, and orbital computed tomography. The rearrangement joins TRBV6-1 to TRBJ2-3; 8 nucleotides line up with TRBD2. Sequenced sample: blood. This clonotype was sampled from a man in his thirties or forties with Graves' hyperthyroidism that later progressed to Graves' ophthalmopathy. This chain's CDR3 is CASSPGGAGDTQYF. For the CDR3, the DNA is TGTGCCAGCAGCCCCGGGGGGGCGGGAGATACGCAGTATTTT.